The rows below give T cell receptor beta chains drawn from one sample of a study of blood T cell repertoires in COVID-19. Produced via immunoSEQ multiplex PCR; TCRdb's table is partial and in-frame only. Of about 43,000 clones in the sample, roughly 87% were seen once. Sequencing used peripheral blood. The receptors shown here come from a woman of 80 years or more with active COVID-19. Each CDR3 is given without its conserved first and last residue. A D gene is named only where the DNA matches it firmly.

d_call	v_call	j_call	cdr3_aa
TRBD1	TRBV5-1	TRBJ2-1	ASSITGADNEQF
TRBD1	TRBV3-1/TRBV3-2	TRBJ2-7	ASSRGQYEQY
TRBD1	TRBV5-4	TRBJ2-2	ASSAFGTGHGELF
.	TRBV19	TRBJ2-6	ASKGRASGANVLT
TRBD1	TRBV29-1	TRBJ1-1	SEKATGGGTEAF
.	TRBV4-3	TRBJ1-6	ASSQARSPLH
.	TRBV4-3	TRBJ2-1	ASSPGTKSYNEQF
.	TRBV12-2	TRBJ2-7	ASRPTGQGFYEQY
TRBD2	TRBV2	TRBJ2-1	ASSLERGGQGSYPRNEQF
TRBD2	TRBV18	TRBJ2-5	ASSSQAGVQETQY
.	TRBV28	TRBJ2-7	ASSPSGVGGYEQY